The 29 T cell receptor beta chains presented below share a single source sample, sequenced in a study of T-cell memory formation after mild COVID-19. TCRdb independently ran MiXCR on the 5' RACE reads; one entry per CDR3 protein. The sample consists of 400,000 to 500,000 distinct CDR3 sequences, around 19% of them appearing once. Sequences were obtained from PBMCs or a T cell subset sorted from them (not recorded which). The receptor source for this set is an adult woman who had mild COVID-19 (a few samples of this study predate the infection). Cell type and time point are not known.

The gene calls are TRBV27 and TRBJ1-2; D may be TRBD1 (5 bases). The germline CDR1 and CDR2 sequences are MNHEY and SMNVEV (reference sequence). V was pared by 2 bases and J by 1 base, with 11 bases between. This CDR3 contains 15 residues. The CDR3 here is CASSLGGVHNYGYTF. In DNA form, the CDR3 reads TGTGCCAGCAGTTTAGGGGGGGTCCATAACTATGGCTACACCTTC.

The genes are TRBV24-1 and TRBJ2-1; D is unclear. Trimming pared 5 bases from V and 6 bases from J, leaving 4 bases between. The CDR3 covers 11 residues. The germline V gene has CDR1 KGHDR and CDR2 SFDVKD. CDR3 coding DNA: TGTGCCACCAGTGTCGGCAATGAGCAGTTCTTC. This encodes CATSVGNEQFF.

This clonotype has more than one count but fewer than ten. This chain links TRBV29-1 with TRBJ1-2; D unresolved. Trimming removed 7 bases from V and 5 bases from J, with 14 bases in between. Looked up from germline, CDR1 is SQVTM and CDR2 is ANQGSEA. The CDR3 extends over 12 amino acids. This CDR3 is CSAGSQSYGYTF. The CDR3 DNA follows: TGCAGCGCCGGGAGCCAGAGTTATGGCTACACCTTC.

The chain employs TRBV2 and TRBJ2-3; 10 nucleotides align to TRBD1. The CDR3 length is 16 residues. J was trimmed by 3 bases and V by 5 bases; bases with no gene match: 8. Germline V CDR1 and CDR2: SNHLY, FYNNEI. CDR3 in amino acids: CASSLRQGARTDTQYF. CDR3 DNA sequence: TGTGCCAGCAGTCTCCGACAGGGGGCGAGGACAGATACGCAGTATTTT.

This clonotype was seen ten or more times. This rearrangement joins TRBV7-2 to TRBJ2-7, with 10 positions matching TRBD1. Germline-derived CDR1 and CDR2 are SGHTA and FQGNSA. J lost 3 bases, V lost 5 bases, and 7 bases had no gene match. The CDR3 has 15 residues. This CDR3 is CASSPWTGGNYEQYF. CDR3 sequence (DNA): TGTGCCAGCAGCCCGTGGACAGGGGGAAACTACGAGCAGTACTTC.

J is TRBJ2-2 and V is TRBV12-3 or TRBV12-4; D possibly corresponds to TRBD1 (5 bases). V was pared by 5 bases and J by 3 bases, with 13 bases between. The CDR3 contains 15 residues. The CDR3 nucleotides are TGTGCCAGCAGTCCGAACGACAGACACACCGGGGAGCTGTTTTTT. Translation: CASSPNDRHTGELFF.

The chain is built from TRBV11-2 and TRBJ2-3; tentative D call: TRBD2 (5 bases). Germline-derived CDR1 and CDR2 are SGHAT and FQNNGV. This CDR3 contains 15 residues. Trimming took off 4 bases at V and 0 bases at J, with 11 bases between the two ends. As DNA, the CDR3 is TGTGCCAGCAGCTCGATATGGACTAGCACAGATACGCAGTATTTT. Protein product: CASSSIWTSTDTQYF.

In its sample, this clonotype was seen a few times. The rearrangement joins TRBV10-3 to TRBJ2-7; TRBD2 might be the D (5 bases). V dropped 4 bases and J dropped 2 bases, with 12 bases sitting between them. In germline, CDR1 is ENHRY, CDR2 SYGVKD. This CDR3 is built from 14 residues. The CDR3 nucleotides read TGTGCCATCAGTGGGGAGAGGTCTACCTACGAGCAGTACTTC. Its protein is CAISGERSTYEQYF.

The V and J genes are TRBV4-3 and TRBJ1-1; possible D gene TRBD1, 6 bases. CDR1 and CDR2 (germline): LGHNA, YSLEER. V lost 0 bases and J 5 bases, leaving 25 bases between the germline ends. This CDR3 has 19 residues. Here the CDR3 reads CASSQDSIVAGAGGTEAFF. CDR3 DNA: TGCGCCAGCAGCCAAGATAGCATAGTGGCAGGGGCCGGAGGAACTGAAGCTTTCTTT.

The gene calls are TRBV7-9 and TRBJ2-5, with 9 bases aligning to TRBD1. V dropped 11 bases and J dropped 5; count of bases not matched to a gene: 9. The CDR3 is 13 residues long. Per germline, CDR1 SEHNR and CDR2 FQNEAQ (reference sequence). CDR3 sequence: CAVNRGPEETQYF. The CDR3 region has the DNA TGTGCCGTAAACAGGGGGCCGGAGGAGACCCAGTACTTC. Using reference TRBV7-9 and TRBJ2-5 for the parts outside the CDR3, the full variable domain is DTGVSQNPRHKITKRGQNVTFRCDPISEHNRLYWYRQTLGQGPEFLTYFQNEAQLEKSRLLSDRFSAERPKGSFSTLEIQRTEQGDSAMYLCAVNRGPEETQYFGPGTRLLVL.

This chain uses TRBV6-1 with TRBJ2-6; D not certain. The CDR3 consists of 15 residues. The V end was cut by 3 bases, the J end by 4 bases, with 10 bases between. Germline CDR1 and CDR2: MNHNS and SASEGT. CDR3 nucleotide sequence: TGTGCCAGCAGTGATGGCTCCTCGGGGGCCAACGTCCTGACTTTC. Encoded protein: CASSDGSSGANVLTF.

V usage is TRBV12-3 or TRBV12-4 and J usage is TRBJ1-1, with a possible D match to TRBD1 (6 bases). The CDR3 spans 13 residues. Trimming took 1 base from V and 6 from J, leaving 9 bases between them. The CDR3 coding sequence is TGTGCCAGCAGTTTAGGGTCAGGGGCTGAAGCTTTCTTT. It codes for CASSLGSGAEAFF.

The V call is TRBV5-1, the J call TRBJ2-7, with 8 bases identical to TRBD2. Trimming took 4 bases from V and 1 from J; bases not matched to a gene: 4. Per the germline V gene, CDR1 is SGHRS and CDR2 is YFSETQ. The CDR3 has 14 residues. CDR3 bases: TGCGCCAGCAGCGTAACTAGCGGTTCCTACGAGCAGTACTTC. Translating it yields CASSVTSGSYEQYF.

The V gene is TRBV25-1, the J gene TRBJ1-6; D is possibly TRBD1 (6 bases). CDR3 size: 14 residues. The V end was cut by 7 bases, the J end by 7 bases, with 14 bases between. Germline-derived CDR1 and CDR2 are MGHDK and SYGVNS. Here the CDR3 DNA reads TGTGCCAGCACCCGAGGACAGATAAATTCACCCCTCCACTTT. Its protein is CASTRGQINSPLHF.

The chain employs TRBV20-1 and TRBJ2-7; the D is unclear. The V end was cut by 6 bases, the J end by 3 bases, with 9 bases between. The length of the CDR3 is 11 residues. The germline gives CDR1 DFQATT, CDR2 SNEGSKA (reference sequence). The CDR3, as DNA: TGCAGTGCCCGAAATGACTACGAGCAGTACTTC. This encodes CSARNDYEQYF.

This chain uses TRBV7-2 with TRBJ2-3; TRBD2 matches at 7 bases. V shed 6 bases and J 3 bases; nucleotides not matched to a gene: 18. Germline CDR1 reads SGHTA; CDR2 reads FQGNSA. CDR3 length equals 18 residues. The CDR3 spells CASSFGGGWRGMTDTQYF. The CDR3 bases are TGTGCCAGCAGTTTTGGAGGCGGTTGGCGGGGGATGACAGATACGCAGTATTTT. The variable domain in full, with the rest retrieved from reference TRBV7-2 and TRBJ2-3, is GAGVSQSPSNKVTEKGKDVELRCDPISGHTALYWYRQSLGQGLEFLIYFQGNSAPDKSGLPSDRFSAERTGGSVSTLTIQRTQQEDSAVYLCASSFGGGWRGMTDTQYFGPGTRLTVL.

This clonotype was counted only a few times. The chain is built from TRBV4-3 and TRBJ1-2, with D unclear. There are 14 residues in the CDR3. V was pared by 0 bases and J by 8 bases, with 13 bases between. Germline CDR1 LGHNA, CDR2 YSLEER. The CDR3 reads CASSQDRQVSGYTF. CDR3 DNA: TGCGCCAGCAGCCAAGATCGGCAGGTTTCCGGCTACACCTTC.

V gene TRBV18 combines with J gene TRBJ1-1; TRBD1 is a possible D gene (5 bases). The ends were cut back, 0 bases at V and 4 bases at J, with 12 bases in the middle. This CDR3 has 15 residues. Germline CDR1 is KGHSH and CDR2 is LQKENI. The CDR3 DNA reads as TGTGCCAGCTCACCACCGTTCGGGGGAGGCACTGAAGCTTTCTTT. Its protein is CASSPPFGGGTEAFF.

This clonotype was detected a few times. The CDR3 DNA reads TGTGCCACCAGTGATTTCGTGGGCTACAATGAGCAGTTCTTC. Amino acid sequence: CATSDFVGYNEQFF. The chain employs TRBV24-1 and TRBJ2-1; D call uncertain. V lost 1 base, J lost 3 bases, and 6 bases lay in between. The CDR3 spans 14 residues. Per the germline V gene, CDR1 is KGHDR and CDR2 is SFDVKD.

This clonotype was observed a handful of times. This chain connects TRBV15 to TRBJ1-1; no clear D gene. Germline lookup yields CDR1 LNHNV and CDR2 YYDKDF (reference sequence). The CDR3 covers 15 residues. V lost 4 bases and J lost 2, with 14 bases in between. CDR3 residues: CATSTTTDPNTEAFF. As DNA, the CDR3 is TGTGCCACCAGCACAACTACCGACCCTAACACTGAAGCTTTCTTT.

This clonotype was picked up a small number of times. V is TRBV29-1 and J is TRBJ2-3, with TRBD2 matching over 10 bases. Losses at the gene ends were 1 base for V and 1 base for J; bases not matched to a gene: 5. Per germline, CDR1 SQVTM and CDR2 ANQGSEA. This CDR3 has 16 residues. CDR3 in amino acids: CSVEGDLAGGTDTQYF. CDR3 sequence (DNA): TGCAGCGTTGAAGGGGATCTAGCGGGGGGCACAGATACGCAGTATTTT.

This clonotype was observed a handful of times. The chain joins TRBV27 to TRBJ1-1; no clear D gene. The CDR3 runs to 17 residues. In germline, CDR1 is MNHEY, CDR2 SMNVEV (reference sequence). V lost 5 bases and J lost 0, with 19 bases in between. The CDR3 region is CASSTLEEAGMNTEAFF. CDR3 sequence (DNA): TGTGCCAGCAGTACTCTTGAGGAGGCGGGAATGAACACTGAAGCTTTCTTT.

V usage is TRBV4-1 and J usage is TRBJ2-3; D gene ambiguous. This CDR3 has 12 residues. The germline CDR1 and CDR2 sequences are MGHRA and YSYEKL. The ends were cut back, 3 bases at V and 5 bases at J, with 6 bases in the middle. CDR3 sequence reads: CASSQVLDTQYF. The CDR3 nucleotides are TGCGCCAGCAGCCAGGTTTTAGATACGCAGTATTTT.

The chain combines TRBV5-6 with TRBJ1-2; 11 nucleotides line up with TRBD1. This CDR3 is built from 14 residues. V shed 4 bases, J shed 7 bases, and the junction held 6 bases outside the gene matches. Germline V gives CDR1 SGHDT, CDR2 YYEEEE. Here the CDR3 DNA reads TGTGCCAGCAGCCCTGGACAGGGGGCGCCTGGCTACACCTTC. Translating it yields CASSPGQGAPGYTF.

The chain employs TRBV5-1 and TRBJ2-1, with a weak D call TRBD1 (6 bases). The CDR3 sequence is 14 residues long. Germline V gives CDR1 SGHRS, CDR2 YFSETQ. V was pared by 2 bases and J by 2 bases, with 8 bases between. CDR3 bases: TGCGCCAGCAGCTTACAGGGTGCCTACAATGAGCAGTTCTTC. Encoded protein: CASSLQGAYNEQFF.

The DNA for the CDR3 is TGTGCCTGGAGCGACTTCAATCAGCCCCAGCATTTT. Protein sequence: CAWSDFNQPQHF. The chain links TRBV30 to TRBJ1-5; D is ambiguous. Germline V CDR1 and CDR2: GTSNPN, SVGIG (reference sequence). The CDR3 is 12 amino acids. The V and J ends lost 3 bases and 3 bases respectively, with 6 bases between them.

This clonotype was detected only a few times. The chain employs TRBV3-1 and TRBJ1-1; D is undetermined. Between the trimmed V and J ends, which lost 0 bases and 4 bases, there was a span of 12 bases. Germline CDR1 reads LGHDT; CDR2 reads YNNKEL (reference sequence). The CDR3 spans 15 residues. This CDR3 is CASSQEVWEGTEAFF. DNA of the CDR3: TGTGCCAGCAGCCAAGAAGTATGGGAGGGCACTGAAGCTTTCTTT.

The genes are TRBV5-1 and TRBJ2-1; 10 positions agree with TRBD1. The V segment lost 5 bases and the J segment 7 bases; nucleotides outside the gene matches: 6. Germline V gene lookup returns CDR1 SGHRS and CDR2 YFSETQ. CDR3 length equals 14 residues. CDR3 nucleotides: TGCGCCAGCAGTGAGGGACAGGGGACTAATGAGCAGTTCTTC. Translated, it gives CASSEGQGTNEQFF.

This clonotype has more than one count but fewer than ten. The chain employs TRBV6-5 and TRBJ2-4; D may be TRBD2 (5 bases). CDR1 MNHEY and CDR2 SVGAGI come from the germline V gene. This CDR3 spans 13 amino acids. V dropped 10 bases and J dropped 8 bases, with 18 bases sitting between them. CDR3 loop: CATGLRVGDIQYF. The CDR3 nucleotides read TGTGCCACCGGGCTGAGGGTTGGGGACATTCAGTACTTC.